This TCR beta chain was captured by sequencing in a study of T cells after yellow fever vaccination. One entry per CDR3 protein results from TCRdb running MiXCR on the 5' RACE reads. The top ten hold more than 15% of the sample, which has 400,000 or so distinct CDR3 sequences, around 10% seen once. This clonotype appeared a few times. V gave up 8 bases and J gave up 1 base; unmatched junction bases: 2. The CDR3 has 15 residues. Germline CDR1 is MDHEN and CDR2 is SYDVKM. Sequenced material: PBMCs, taken on the day of the first yellow fever vaccination. The V and J genes are TRBV28 and TRBJ2-1, with 13 bases matching TRBD2. The sequence was obtained from a man aged 18 to 29 who received the YFV17D yellow fever vaccine. The CDR3 DNA reads as TGTGCCAGCTCGACTAGCGGGGGGTCCTACAATGAGCAGTTCTTC. Translating it yields CASSTSGGSYNEQFF. The whole variable domain, filled in from reference TRBV28 and TRBJ2-1, reads DVKVTQSSRYLVKRTGEKVFLECVQDMDHENMFWYRQDPGLGLRLIYFSYDVKMKEKGDIPEGYSVSREKKERFSLILESASTNQTSMYLCASSTSGGSYNEQFFGPGTRLTVL.